Sequencing of this T cell receptor (beta chain) was carried out in a study of T cell responses to AZD1222 COVID-19 vaccine. Regarding the study as a whole: Sampling that yielded the repertoires occurred only after the peak T cell response. Two AZD1222 administrations were followed by greater Spike-specific TCR breadth and depth.

Per the germline V gene, CDR1 is MDHEN and CDR2 is SYDVKM. The CDR3 runs to 15 residues. As regards this clone: Its cognate antigen is unknown. Compared with germline, one end of the junction differs, possibly owing to a read error.

Repertoires were generated with immunoSEQ multiplex PCR, while TCRdb's copy carries only in-frame clones and drops some. The sample has roughly 150,000 clones; around nine tenths are singletons. The rearrangement links TRBV28 to TRBJ1-2; possible D gene TRBD1, 6 bases. This sequence originates from an adult who received the AZD1222 COVID-19 vaccine. The sequences come from peripheral blood, collected 28 days after the second AZD1222 dose. The CDR3 DNA is TGTGCCAGCAGTCCCATCGGACAGCTTAACGATGGCTACACCTTC. It specifies CASSPIGQLNDGYTF.